This record looks at one TCR beta chain sequence and its context. This entry belongs to a study of T cells in Graves' hyperthyroidism and ophthalmopathy. Regions amplified from RNA transcripts were the TCR beta CDR3 regions. A first-round RT-PCR of the TCR CDR3 used the HTBI primer set. One entry per CDR3 protein results from TCRdb running MiXCR on the multiplex PCR reads. The sample lists 600,000 to 750,000 distinct CDR3 sequences, roughly 17% occurring once. The CDR3 loop spans 17 amino acids. V shed 6 bases and J 1 base; nucleotides not matched to a gene: 6. Germline V gene sequence: CDR1 LNHDA, CDR2 SQIVND (reference sequence).

The sequence derives from a man between 45 and 60 years old with Graves' hyperthyroidism. The genes are TRBV19 and TRBJ2-1; 13 bases line up with TRBD2. The specimen was blood. CDR3 region: CASRGLAGVGSYNEQFF. CDR3 coding DNA: TGTGCCAGTAGAGGACTAGCGGGAGTTGGGTCCTACAATGAGCAGTTCTTC.